This record covers a single T cell receptor (beta chain). No antigen is known for it. The data were taken from a study of T cell responses to AZD1222 COVID-19 vaccine. Profiling relied on immunoSEQ multiplex PCR, and the TCRdb table lists in-frame clones only, not all of them. The sample records about 140,000 clones, roughly 90% being singletons. General observations from the study: CD4 TCRs covered the whole spike, strongest at regions 160-218 and 743-854. Spike-specific TCR depth and breadth grew after two AZD1222 doses. The donor group comprised mostly white British people and more females; the analysis possibly underestimated clonal diversity.

The TCR was taken from an adult in good health. The specimen comprised peripheral blood, sampled on day 0 of AZD1222 vaccination.

CDR3 nucleotides: TGTGCCAGCAGTGAATTTGGCGGGAGCTCCTACAATGAGCAGTTCTTC. Amino acids: CASSEFGGSSYNEQFF. This rearrangement joins TRBV25-1 to TRBJ2-1; 7 nucleotides line up with TRBD2. V shed 1 base, J shed 0 bases, and the junction held 3 bases outside the gene matches. This CDR3 contains 16 residues. Per the germline V gene, CDR1 is MGHDK and CDR2 is SYGVNS.